A single TCR beta chain is shown here with its context. The target antigen is unknown. The sample belongs to a study of blood T cells in healthy people across ages. Study-wide results and limits: Among T cells, TCR beta diversity per million cells dropped roughly linearly as age rose.

Germline CDR1 reads DFQATT; CDR2 reads SNEGSKA (reference sequence). This CDR3 is built from 15 residues. Trimming removed 1 base from V and 0 bases from J, with 10 bases in between. The second PCR ran 7 to 11 cycles with a sample-barcoded 5' primer and J-beta primers. TCRdb redid the calling of the 5' RACE reads with MiXCR, one entry per CDR3 protein. Among hundreds of thousands of distinct CDR3 sequences listed, approximately 50% were seen once. The chain has TRBV20-1 and TRBJ1-5; D gene ambiguous. The clonotype originates from a woman aged 55-69 years in good health. Sequenced input: blood. CDR3 in DNA: TGCAGTGCTAGAGCGGGGAAACATAGCAATCAGCCCCAGCATTTT. The encoded protein is CSARAGKHSNQPQHF.